This is a list of T cell receptor beta chains from one sample in a study of blood T cell repertoires in COVID-19. Libraries were prepared by immunoSEQ multiplex PCR; TCRdb keeps only in-frame clonotypes and omits some of them. This repertoire shows about 200,000 clones, around three quarters found once; its top ten account for 5.5%. The sequenced sample was peripheral blood. All receptors come from a woman in her 70s with acute or convalescent COVID-19. Both conserved end residues are part of each CDR3. A D gene is named only where the DNA matches it firmly. Clone size is not always given. Where it is, it says once, few, many or a class for expanded clones.

abundance: -; len: 18; j_gene: TRBJ2-7; v_gene: TRBV5-1; d_gene: -; CDR3nt: TGCGCCAGCAGCTGGCGGGGCAGTTTTGGGTCCTTTGCGGGCGAGCAGTACTTC; CDR3aa: CASSWRGSFGSFAGEQYF
abundance: -; len: 15; j_gene: TRBJ2-5; v_gene: TRBV5-5; d_gene: TRBD2; CDR3nt: TGTGCCAGCAGCCTGGGACTAGCGGGGGGAGAGACCCAGTACTTC; CDR3aa: CASSLGLAGGETQYF
abundance: -; len: 15; j_gene: TRBJ2-7; v_gene: TRBV6-5; d_gene: TRBD1; CDR3nt: TGTGCCAGCAGTTATCTACGGGACAGTATAGACGAGCAGTACTTC; CDR3aa: CASSYLRDSIDEQYF
abundance: many; len: 12; j_gene: TRBJ2-1; v_gene: TRBV29-1; d_gene: -; CDR3nt: TGCAGCGTTGAAGGAGGGATCGATGAGCAGTTCTTC; CDR3aa: CSVEGGIDEQFF
abundance: -; len: 15; j_gene: TRBJ2-3; v_gene: TRBV30; d_gene: TRBD2; CDR3nt: TGTGCCTGGAGTCGGGCGGCGGGAGGGGGGGATACGCAGTATTTT; CDR3aa: CAWSRAAGGGDTQYF
abundance: -; len: 15; j_gene: TRBJ2-2; v_gene: TRBV9; d_gene: TRBD1; CDR3nt: TGTGCCAGCAGCCTAAGACAGGGGGACACCGGGGAGCTGTTTTTT; CDR3aa: CASSLRQGDTGELFF
abundance: -; len: 19; j_gene: TRBJ2-1; v_gene: TRBV6-4; d_gene: TRBD2; CDR3nt: TGTGCCAGCAGCATGGTTCGGGGCGGGAGGGGTGCAACTTACAATGAGCAGTTCTTC; CDR3aa: CASSMVRGGRGATYNEQFF
abundance: few; len: 14; j_gene: TRBJ1-6; v_gene: TRBV6-6; d_gene: -; CDR3nt: TGTGCCAGCAGCCTGCGGGGAGGGGAATCACCCCTCCACTTT; CDR3aa: CASSLRGGESPLHF
abundance: -; len: 12; j_gene: TRBJ1-5; v_gene: TRBV28; d_gene: -; CDR3nt: TGTGCCAGCAGTGCAGGGAATCAGCCCCAGCATTTT; CDR3aa: CASSAGNQPQHF
abundance: few; len: 15; j_gene: TRBJ2-7; v_gene: TRBV5-1; d_gene: TRBD1; CDR3nt: TGCGCCAGCAGCCCGGGACAGGGGGCGAGCTACGAGCAGTACTTC; CDR3aa: CASSPGQGASYEQYF
abundance: few; len: 14; j_gene: TRBJ2-7; v_gene: TRBV9; d_gene: -; CDR3nt: TGTGCCAGCAGCGTAAGAGTCCCGCCACTGGAGCAGTACTTC; CDR3aa: CASSVRVPPLEQYF
abundance: -; len: 12; j_gene: TRBJ2-5; v_gene: TRBV18; d_gene: TRBD1; CDR3nt: TGTGCCAGCGGACAGGGCTCTGAGACCCAGTACTTC; CDR3aa: CASGQGSETQYF
abundance: -; len: 16; j_gene: TRBJ2-3; v_gene: TRBV27; d_gene: TRBD2; CDR3nt: TGTGCCAGCAGTTTAAGGGCGGGAGGTGGCACAGATACGCAGTATTTT; CDR3aa: CASSLRAGGGTDTQYF
abundance: -; len: 14; j_gene: TRBJ1-2; v_gene: TRBV4-1; d_gene: TRBD1; CDR3nt: TGCGCCAGCAGCCAAGCCAGGGACAGGTTCGGCTACACCTTC; CDR3aa: CASSQARDRFGYTF
abundance: -; len: 13; j_gene: TRBJ1-6; v_gene: TRBV30; d_gene: -; CDR3nt: TGTGCCTGGAGTGGCCAGGGTGACTCACCCCTCCACTTT; CDR3aa: CAWSGQGDSPLHF
abundance: -; len: 15; j_gene: TRBJ2-7; v_gene: TRBV28; d_gene: -; CDR3nt: TGTGCCAGCAGCGATCCGGGAGTAGCGACCTACGAGCAGTACTTC; CDR3aa: CASSDPGVATYEQYF
abundance: -; len: 14; j_gene: TRBJ1-1; v_gene: TRBV7-8; d_gene: -; CDR3nt: TGTGCCAGCAGCTTAGCGGGGGGGAACACTGAAGCTTTCTTT; CDR3aa: CASSLAGGNTEAFF
abundance: -; len: 17; j_gene: TRBJ2-2; v_gene: TRBV5-6; d_gene: TRBD2; CDR3nt: TGTGCCAGCAGCAAGAGGAAGGGACTAGCGTCGGGCGGGGAGCTGTTTTTT; CDR3aa: CASSKRKGLASGGELFF
abundance: -; len: 13; j_gene: TRBJ2-2; v_gene: TRBV20-1; d_gene: -; CDR3nt: TGCAGTGCTAGTACGGGATTCACCGGGGAGCTGTTTTTT; CDR3aa: CSASTGFTGELFF
abundance: -; len: 15; j_gene: TRBJ2-3; v_gene: TRBV7-9; d_gene: TRBD1; CDR3nt: TGTGCCAGCAGCCAACAGGGGCGCTTCACAGATACGCAGTATTTT; CDR3aa: CASSQQGRFTDTQYF
abundance: -; len: 14; j_gene: TRBJ1-2; v_gene: TRBV28; d_gene: -; CDR3nt: TGTGCCACAAACGAATCAGGGGCTATTCGTGGCTACACCTTC; CDR3aa: CATNESGAIRGYTF
abundance: -; len: 13; j_gene: TRBJ2-3; v_gene: TRBV5-1; d_gene: TRBD2; CDR3nt: TGCGCCAGCAGCTTGCGGGGGGAAGATACGCAGTATTTT; CDR3aa: CASSLRGEDTQYF
abundance: -; len: 14; j_gene: TRBJ2-2; v_gene: TRBV10-1; d_gene: -; CDR3nt: TGCGCCAGCAGTGGTGGGCCGAACACCGGGGAGCTGTTTTTT; CDR3aa: CASSGGPNTGELFF
abundance: -; len: 13; j_gene: TRBJ1-3; v_gene: TRBV18; d_gene: -; CDR3nt: TGTGCCACGCGGGTACCCTCTGGAAACACCATATATTTT; CDR3aa: CATRVPSGNTIYF
abundance: -; len: 16; j_gene: TRBJ2-3; v_gene: TRBV19; d_gene: TRBD2; CDR3nt: TGTGCCAGTAGCCCCAGGGCTAGCGGGAAGTCAGATACGCAGTATTTT; CDR3aa: CASSPRASGKSDTQYF
abundance: -; len: 15; j_gene: TRBJ2-3; v_gene: TRBV5-4; d_gene: -; CDR3nt: TGTGCCAGCAGCACCGCGGGCCCCGAGGGAGATACGCAGTATTTT; CDR3aa: CASSTAGPEGDTQYF
abundance: -; len: 16; j_gene: TRBJ2-1; v_gene: TRBV5-6; d_gene: TRBD2; CDR3nt: TGTGCCAGCAGCTTCTCAGGCGGGAGCTCCTACAATGAGCAGTTCTTC; CDR3aa: CASSFSGGSSYNEQFF
abundance: -; len: 13; j_gene: TRBJ2-7; v_gene: TRBV5-1; d_gene: TRBD2; CDR3nt: TGCGCCAGCATAGGAGCGGGAGAGTACGAGCAGTACTTC; CDR3aa: CASIGAGEYEQYF
abundance: -; len: 18; j_gene: TRBJ1-3; v_gene: TRBV5-1; d_gene: TRBD1; CDR3nt: TGCGCCAGCAGCTTGGGCGCCGGACAGGGCTACTCTGGAAACACCATATATTTT; CDR3aa: CASSLGAGQGYSGNTIYF
abundance: -; len: 13; j_gene: TRBJ2-2; v_gene: TRBV12-3/TRBV12-4; d_gene: -; CDR3nt: TGTGCCAGCAGTTTAGCGAGCACCGGGGAGCTGTTTTTT; CDR3aa: CASSLASTGELFF
abundance: -; len: 17; j_gene: TRBJ2-4; v_gene: TRBV21-1; d_gene: -; CDR3nt: TGTGCCAGCAGCAAAGGAGAGGTAAGACCCCCGGAAAACATTCAGTACTTC; CDR3aa: CASSKGEVRPPENIQYF
abundance: -; len: 13; j_gene: TRBJ1-6; v_gene: TRBV5-5; d_gene: -; CDR3nt: TGTGCCAGCAGCTTTTTCGGGAATTCACCCCTCCACTTT; CDR3aa: CASSFFGNSPLHF
abundance: -; len: 14; j_gene: TRBJ2-3; v_gene: TRBV10-1; d_gene: -; CDR3nt: TGCGCCAGCAGTGCCGGAGGGAGGATGGATACGCAGTATTTT; CDR3aa: CASSAGGRMDTQYF
abundance: -; len: 14; j_gene: TRBJ2-7; v_gene: TRBV7-2; d_gene: TRBD2; CDR3nt: TGTGCCAGCAGCCCAGGACTAGCGGGGTACGAGCAGTACTTC; CDR3aa: CASSPGLAGYEQYF
abundance: few; len: 15; j_gene: TRBJ2-7; v_gene: TRBV19; d_gene: TRBD2; CDR3nt: TGTGCCACCTCGGAGACTAGCGGGTTTACCTACGAGCAGTACTTC; CDR3aa: CATSETSGFTYEQYF
abundance: -; len: 14; j_gene: TRBJ2-7; v_gene: TRBV10-3; d_gene: -; CDR3nt: TGTGCCATCAGTGAGTCAGGGGGTTCGGGGGAGCAGTACTTC; CDR3aa: CAISESGGSGEQYF
abundance: -; len: 17; j_gene: TRBJ2-5; v_gene: TRBV6-1; d_gene: TRBD1; CDR3nt: TGTGCCAGCAGTGAAGGGTTGGCAGGGGGATTGTTAGAGACCCAGTACTTC; CDR3aa: CASSEGLAGGLLETQYF
abundance: -; len: 14; j_gene: TRBJ2-7; v_gene: TRBV6-5; d_gene: TRBD2; CDR3nt: TGTGCCAGCACCCCTAGCGGAAACTCCTACGAGCAGTACTTC; CDR3aa: CASTPSGNSYEQYF
abundance: -; len: 14; j_gene: TRBJ1-4; v_gene: TRBV2; d_gene: TRBD1; CDR3nt: TGTGCCAGCAGTGCCGGGACAGCTAATGAAAAACTGTTTTTT; CDR3aa: CASSAGTANEKLFF
abundance: -; len: 12; j_gene: TRBJ2-1; v_gene: TRBV11-3; d_gene: -; CDR3nt: TGTGCCAGCAGCCGCTACCTGAGTGAGCAGTTCTTC; CDR3aa: CASSRYLSEQFF
abundance: -; len: 14; j_gene: TRBJ1-6; v_gene: TRBV7-2; d_gene: TRBD1; CDR3nt: TGTGCCAGCAGCTTGGGGACAGGGGTTTCACCCCTCCACTTT; CDR3aa: CASSLGTGVSPLHF
abundance: -; len: 16; j_gene: TRBJ1-2; v_gene: TRBV4-1; d_gene: -; CDR3nt: TGCGCCAGCAGCCAAACCGGACAGCAAGCTAACTATGGCTACACCTTC; CDR3aa: CASSQTGQQANYGYTF
abundance: -; len: 13; j_gene: TRBJ2-7; v_gene: TRBV7-2; d_gene: -; CDR3nt: TGTGCCAGCAGCTTTGTTACTAGCTCCGAGCAGTACTTC; CDR3aa: CASSFVTSSEQYF
abundance: -; len: 15; j_gene: TRBJ2-1; v_gene: TRBV10-1; d_gene: TRBD2; CDR3nt: TGCGCCAGCAGTGAGTCACTAGCGGGGTACAATGAGCAGTTCTTC; CDR3aa: CASSESLAGYNEQFF